The next 26 T cell receptor beta chains were all read from a single sample in a study of OX40 agonist ivuxolimab in advanced cancers. Here immunoSEQ multiplex PCR was the method, and the copy in TCRdb shows in-frame clones only, minus some. The table records some 45,000 clones, roughly nine tenths of them present only once. The sample was CD4+ or CD8+ T cells sorted from blood, taken in a trial of the OX40 agonist ivuxolimab. These receptor sequences come from an adult with an advanced solid tumor such as melanoma, head and neck, liver or kidney cancer.

V and J are TRBV19 and TRBJ2-7; no clear D. Germline assignment: CDR1 LNHDA and CDR2 SQIVND (reference sequence). CDR3 length: 14 residues. Between the trimmed V and J ends, which lost 1 base and 6 bases, there was a span of 13 bases. The CDR3 here is CASSIGRPPSEQYF. The CDR3 region has the DNA TGTGCCAGTAGTATAGGTAGGCCTCCTAGCGAGCAGTACTTC.

V usage is TRBV5-6 and J usage is TRBJ2-3, with 9 bases matching TRBD1. Trimming cost V 1 base and J 3 bases; bases outside gene matches: 6. Germline loops: CDR1 SGHDT, CDR2 YYEEEE. This CDR3 spans 16 amino acids. The CDR3 reads CASSLRWDRATDTQYF. In DNA form, the CDR3 reads TGTGCCAGCAGCTTGCGTTGGGACAGGGCGACAGATACGCAGTATTTT.

The chain links TRBV2 to TRBJ1-3; tentatively, D is TRBD1 (6 bases). Germline V gene sequence: CDR1 SNHLY, CDR2 FYNNEI. The CDR3 consists of 14 residues. Trimming removed 5 bases from V and 4 bases from J, with 12 bases in between. DNA for the CDR3: TGTGCCAGCAGTTGGACAGAGACGGGAAACACCATATATTTT. Translation gives CASSWTETGNTIYF.

The rearrangement uses TRBV29-1 and TRBJ1-5; D is undetermined. V lost 4 bases to trimming and J lost 4 bases, with 8 bases between them. Germline values: CDR1 SQVTM, CDR2 ANQGSEA. The CDR3 extends over 12 amino acids. CDR3 protein: CSVAQLNQPQHF. DNA of the CDR3: TGCAGCGTTGCGCAGCTTAATCAGCCCCAGCATTTT.

This clone is deemed medium-sized. V usage is TRBV6-5 and J usage is TRBJ1-1; tentative D call: TRBD1 (5 bases). V shed 5 bases and J shed 0 bases, with 10 bases lying between them. Germline V gene data show CDR1 as MNHEY and CDR2 as SVGAGI. The CDR3 loop spans 14 amino acids. The DNA of the CDR3 is TGTGCCAGCAGTACGACAGCGATGAACACTGAAGCTTTCTTT. The encoded protein is CASSTTAMNTEAFF.

V is TRBV30 and J is TRBJ1-3; the match to TRBD1 covers 8 bases. V was clipped by 5 bases and J by 3 bases; unmatched bases: 6. CDR3 length: 14 amino acids. Germline V gene lookup returns CDR1 GTSNPN and CDR2 SVGIG (reference sequence). The chain's CDR3 is CAWGQGGDGNTIYF. CDR3 DNA: TGTGCCTGGGGACAGGGAGGTGATGGAAACACCATATATTTT.

This chain links TRBV6-1 with TRBJ2-7; 8 nucleotides match TRBD1. Germline CDR1 MNHNS, CDR2 SASEGT. This CDR3 comprises 13 residues. The V segment lost 6 bases and the J segment 8 bases; nucleotides outside the gene matches: 9. For the CDR3, the DNA is TGTGCCAGCAGCCTACAGGGGGATGGGAAGCAGTACTTC. It is translated as CASSLQGDGKQYF.

The chain carries TRBV2 and TRBJ1-3, with a possible D match to TRBD1 (6 bases). Between the trimmed V and J ends, which lost 7 bases and 7 bases, there was a span of 11 bases. The CDR3 is 12 amino acids. Germline V gene sequence: CDR1 SNHLY, CDR2 FYNNEI. The CDR3, as DNA: TGTGCCAGCAAGTATGGGGGCAACACCATATATTTT. Translating it yields CASKYGGNTIYF.

The rearrangement links TRBV4-1 to TRBJ1-2; tentative D call: TRBD1 (6 bases). Germline V CDR1 and CDR2: MGHRA, YSYEKL. V lost 1 base and J lost 7, with 22 bases in between. The CDR3 is 17 amino acids. Here the CDR3 DNA reads TGCGCCAGCAGCCAAGTTGGGACGGACAGCCGCCTACCTGGCTACACCTTC. Amino acids: CASSQVGTDSRLPGYTF.

The chain uses TRBV25-1 and TRBJ1-6; the D is unclear. Germline V gives CDR1 MGHDK, CDR2 SYGVNS. V gave up 1 base and J gave up 3 bases, with 1 base separating them. CDR3 length: 13 residues. The CDR3 sequence: CASSEFYNSPLHF. CDR3 bases: TGTGCCAGCAGTGAATTCTATAATTCACCCCTCCACTTT. The full variable domain, in which reference TRBV25-1 and TRBJ1-6 provide the parts outside the CDR3, is EADIYQTPRYLVIGTGKKITLECSQTMGHDKMYWYQQDPGMELHLIHYSYGVNSTEKGDLSSESTVSRIRTEHFPLTLESARPSHTSQYLCASSEFYNSPLHFGNGTRLTVT.

V is TRBV10-3 and J is TRBJ2-7; D is unresolved. The CDR3 is made up of 12 amino acids. CDR1 and CDR2 from the germline V gene are ENHRY and SYGVKD. V gave up 4 bases and J gave up 3 bases, with 7 bases separating them. CDR3 coding DNA: TGTGCCATCAGTGCGTCCCTCTACGAGCAGTACTTC. Translated: CAISASLYEQYF.

The rearrangement joins TRBV7-2 to TRBJ1-4, with 7 bases matching TRBD1. CDR1 and CDR2 (germline): SGHTA, FQGNSA. The CDR3 has 17 amino acids. The trim removed 5 bases at V and 2 bases at J, leaving 11 bases unmatched. The CDR3 loop is CASSRDSSLTTNEKLFF. In DNA, the CDR3 is TGTGCCAGCAGCCGGGACAGTTCCCTCACTACTAATGAAAAACTGTTTTTT.

This chain uses TRBV11-2 with TRBJ2-1; TRBD1 aligns across 9 bases. V shed 6 bases and J 1 base; nucleotides not matched to a gene: 4. This CDR3 has 15 amino acids. Germline V gives CDR1 SGHAT, CDR2 FQNNGV. The DNA of the CDR3 is TGTGCCAGCAGTAACAGGGGGCTTTCCTACAATGAGCAGTTCTTC. This translates into CASSNRGLSYNEQFF.

The rearrangement uses TRBV29-1 and TRBJ2-1, with 8 bases matching TRBD2. The germline V gene has CDR1 SQVTM and CDR2 ANQGSEA. V lost 1 base to trimming and J lost 6 bases; unmatched junction nucleotides: 8. The CDR3 sequence is 15 residues long. The CDR3, as DNA: TGCAGCGTTGAAGGTTATGTAGCGGGGTTCAATGAGCAGTTCTTC. This encodes CSVEGYVAGFNEQFF.

The chain is built from TRBV5-1 and TRBJ2-3; TRBD2 aligns across 7 bases. Trimming cost V 3 bases and J 3 bases; bases outside gene matches: 7. The CDR3 extends over 15 amino acids. CDR1 and CDR2 (germline): SGHRS, YFSETQ. CDR3 region: CASSSGGMVTDTQYF. For the CDR3, the DNA is TGCGCCAGCAGCTCGGGGGGAATGGTTACAGATACGCAGTATTTT.

The V and J genes are TRBV28 and TRBJ1-2; D gene uncertain. Germline values: CDR1 MDHEN, CDR2 SYDVKM. V was trimmed by 5 bases and J by 8 bases, leaving 21 bases between them. The CDR3 totals 15 residues. CDR3 loop: CASSAPNGGIIGYTF. CDR3 nucleotide sequence: TGTGCCAGCAGTGCCCCCAACGGAGGAATCATCGGCTACACCTTC.

V and J are TRBV28 and TRBJ1-4; 7 bases are shared with TRBD1. There are 15 residues in the CDR3. The V and J ends lost 2 bases and 3 bases, in that order; junction bases with no gene match: 3. CDR1 MDHEN and CDR2 SYDVKM come from the germline V gene. The CDR3 here is CASSLGRGSNEKLFF. CDR3 coding DNA: TGTGCCAGCAGTTTAGGCAGGGGGTCTAATGAAAAACTGTTTTTT. The complete variable domain, with remaining parts taken from reference TRBV28 and TRBJ1-4, reads DVKVTQSSRYLVKRTGEKVFLECVQDMDHENMFWYRQDPGLGLRLIYFSYDVKMKEKGDIPEGYSVSREKKERFSLILESASTNQTSMYLCASSLGRGSNEKLFFGSGTQLSVL.

This CDR3 reads CASSPNGQGVGGNTIYF. In nucleotides, the CDR3 is TGTGCCAGCTCACCGAATGGACAGGGAGTTGGGGGAAACACCATATATTTT. V is TRBV18 and J is TRBJ1-3; 8 bases map to TRBD1. The germline CDR1 and CDR2 sequences are KGHSH and LQKENI. This CDR3 is built from 17 residues. V lost 3 bases, J lost 4 bases, and 11 bases stayed unmatched.

J is TRBJ1-1 and V is TRBV5-4; D call uncertain. The CDR3 sequence is 13 residues long. Looked up from germline, CDR1 is SGHNT and CDR2 is YYREEE (reference sequence). V shed 7 bases and J shed 6 bases, with 16 bases lying between them. The CDR3 loop is CASGQERESEAFF. DNA for the CDR3: TGTGCCAGCGGCCAGGAACGGGAGTCTGAAGCTTTCTTT.

This sequence joins TRBV29-1 and TRBJ2-2; D might be TRBD1 (6 bases). The V end was cut by 2 bases, the J end by 4 bases, with 14 bases between. CDR3 length equals 15 residues. Germline lookup yields CDR1 SQVTM and CDR2 ANQGSEA. The CDR3 nucleotides are TGCAGCGTTGAAACACAGGGTCGGGGCACCGGGGAGCTGTTTTTT. Its protein product is CSVETQGRGTGELFF.

This sequence joins TRBV28 and TRBJ1-2, with TRBD1 matching 8 bases. Germline V gene sequence: CDR1 MDHEN, CDR2 SYDVKM. CDR3 size: 16 residues. V was clipped by 6 bases and J by 4 bases; unmatched bases: 13. The CDR3 loop reads CASRQPGGAGFYGYTF. The CDR3 bases are TGTGCCAGCAGGCAACCAGGGGGCGCAGGATTCTATGGCTACACCTTC.

The chain recombines TRBV10-1 with TRBJ2-7, with 7 bases fitting TRBD1. J lost 0 bases, V lost 9 bases, and 8 bases had no gene match. The CDR3 spans 14 residues. The V gene's germline CDR1 is WNHNN and CDR2 SYGVQD (reference sequence). The CDR3 sequence: CARSEGQPSYEQYF. The CDR3 DNA follows: TGCGCCAGAAGCGAGGGACAGCCCTCCTACGAGCAGTACTTC.

This clone occurred once. The V and J genes are TRBV4-1 and TRBJ2-7, with TRBD2 matching 8 bases. With 6 bases clipped from V and 7 bases from J, the junction kept 11 bases outside the gene matches. CDR3 length: 14 residues. Germline assignment: CDR1 MGHRA and CDR2 YSYEKL. DNA for the CDR3: TGCGCCAGCAGTAAGACCGGGACTAGTGGTGAGCAGTACTTC. Its protein product is CASSKTGTSGEQYF.

The chain carries TRBV7-6 and TRBJ2-3, with unresolved D. Germline lookup yields CDR1 SGHVS and CDR2 FNYEAQ. The V end lost 5 bases, the J end lost 1 base, and 16 bases lay between the germline ends. The CDR3 extends over 16 amino acids. The CDR3 DNA sequence: TGTGCCAGCAGCCCGCTCCTACGGATGGGCACAGATACGCAGTATTTT. Its protein product is CASSPLLRMGTDTQYF. Drawing the rest from reference TRBV7-6 and TRBJ2-3, the complete variable domain is GAGVSQSPRYKVTKRGQDVALRCDPISGHVSLYWYRQALGQGPEFLTYFNYEAQQDKSGLPNDRFSAERPEGSISTLTIQRTEQRDSAMYRCASSPLLRMGTDTQYFGPGTRLTVL.

The J gene is TRBJ1-2, the V gene TRBV7-9, with D perhaps TRBD1 (6 bases). Between the trimmed V and J ends, which lost 5 bases and 2 bases, there was a span of 21 bases. The CDR3 sequence is 17 residues long. From germline, CDR1 is SEHNR and CDR2 FQNEAQ (reference sequence). This CDR3 is CASSPSRERGRNYGYTF. CDR3 DNA: TGTGCCAGCAGCCCATCAAGGGAACGGGGGCGAAACTATGGCTACACCTTC. Full variable domain (missing parts from reference TRBV7-9 and TRBJ1-2): DTGVSQNPRHKITKRGQNVTFRCDPISEHNRLYWYRQTLGQGPEFLTYFQNEAQLEKSRLLSDRFSAERPKGSFSTLEIQRTEQGDSAMYLCASSPSRERGRNYGYTFGSGTRLTVV.

This clone has only one observation. The chain couples TRBV10-2 to TRBJ1-5; tentative D call: TRBD1 (6 bases). Germline CDR1 reads WSHSY; CDR2 reads SAAADI. Trimming cost V 10 bases and J 4 bases, with 17 bases left between them. This CDR3 has 14 amino acids. CDR3 amino acids: CATRRGVGNQPQHF. The CDR3 region has the DNA TGCGCCACTCGGAGGGGGGTTGGGAATCAGCCCCAGCATTTT.